The T cell receptor (beta chain) under discussion was sequenced for a study of T-cell reconstitution after alpha-beta-depleted transplantation in children. This CDR3 is 11 amino acids long. Germline V CDR1 and CDR2: GTSNPN, SVGIG (reference sequence). Trimming shortened V by 4 bases and J by 8 bases, and 11 bases separated the two germline ends. Unique molecular identifiers were used to barcode this TCRbeta library. TCRdb reprocessed the PCR reads via MiXCR and lists one record per CDR3 protein. The table lists around 400,000 distinct CDR3 sequences, about a tenth of them singletons. The sequencing used PBMCs from the stem cell graft donor, collected from the stem cell graft. The receptor comes from a human donor who donated a stem cell graft to a child with acute myeloid leukemia. J is TRBJ1-1 and V is TRBV30; D may be TRBD1 (5 bases). This CDR3 reads CAWNERGEAFF. CDR3 sequence (DNA): TGTGCCTGGAACGAGCGGGGGGAAGCTTTCTTT.